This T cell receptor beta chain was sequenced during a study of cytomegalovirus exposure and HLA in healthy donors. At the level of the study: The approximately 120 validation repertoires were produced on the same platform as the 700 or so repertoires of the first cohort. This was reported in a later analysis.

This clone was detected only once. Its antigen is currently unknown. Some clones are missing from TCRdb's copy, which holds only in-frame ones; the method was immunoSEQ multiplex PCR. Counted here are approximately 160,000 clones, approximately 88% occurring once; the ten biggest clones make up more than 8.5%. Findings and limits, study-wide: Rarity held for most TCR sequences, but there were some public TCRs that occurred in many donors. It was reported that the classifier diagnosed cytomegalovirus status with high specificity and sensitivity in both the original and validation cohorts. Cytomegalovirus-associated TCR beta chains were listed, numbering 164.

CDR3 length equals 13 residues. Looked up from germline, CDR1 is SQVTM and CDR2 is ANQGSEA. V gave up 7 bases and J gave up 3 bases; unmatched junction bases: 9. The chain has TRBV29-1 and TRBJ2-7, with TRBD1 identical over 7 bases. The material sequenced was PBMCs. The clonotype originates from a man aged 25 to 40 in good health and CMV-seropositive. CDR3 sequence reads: CSARDSSDYEQYF. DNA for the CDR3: TGCAGCGCCCGGGACAGTAGTGACTACGAGCAGTACTTC.